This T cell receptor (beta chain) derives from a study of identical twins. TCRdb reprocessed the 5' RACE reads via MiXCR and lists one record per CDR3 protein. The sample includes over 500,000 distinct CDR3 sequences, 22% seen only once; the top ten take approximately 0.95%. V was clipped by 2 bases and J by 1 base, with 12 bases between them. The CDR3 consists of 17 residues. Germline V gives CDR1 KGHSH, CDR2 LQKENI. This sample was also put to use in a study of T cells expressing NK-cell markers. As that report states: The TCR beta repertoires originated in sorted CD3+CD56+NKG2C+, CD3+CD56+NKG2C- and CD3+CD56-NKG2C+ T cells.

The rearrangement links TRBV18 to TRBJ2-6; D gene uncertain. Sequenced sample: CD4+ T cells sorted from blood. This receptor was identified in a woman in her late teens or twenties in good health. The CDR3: CASSPVIADSGANVLTF. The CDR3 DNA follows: TGTGCCAGCTCACCAGTTATCGCAGATTCTGGGGCCAACGTCCTGACTTTC.